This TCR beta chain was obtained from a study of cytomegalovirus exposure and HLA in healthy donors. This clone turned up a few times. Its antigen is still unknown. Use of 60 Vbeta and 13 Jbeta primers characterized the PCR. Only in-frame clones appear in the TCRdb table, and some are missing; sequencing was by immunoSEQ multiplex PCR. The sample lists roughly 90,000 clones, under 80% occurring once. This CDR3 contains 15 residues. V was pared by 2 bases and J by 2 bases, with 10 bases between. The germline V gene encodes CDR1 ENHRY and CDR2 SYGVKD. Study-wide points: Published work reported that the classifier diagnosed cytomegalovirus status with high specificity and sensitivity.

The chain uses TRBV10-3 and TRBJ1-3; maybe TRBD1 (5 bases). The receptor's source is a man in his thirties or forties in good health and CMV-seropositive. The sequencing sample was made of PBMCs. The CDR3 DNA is TGTGCCATCAGTGAGCTAGAAGGGGCTGGAAACACCATATATTTT. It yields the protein CAISELEGAGNTIYF.